The source of this TCR beta chain is a study of blood T cell repertoires in COVID-19. Looking at the study overall: The United States, Italy and Spain provided the acute and convalescent COVID-19 samples. T cells, B-cell-depleted T cells, or PBMCs supplied cDNA or gDNA.

V was trimmed by 0 bases and J by 0 bases, leaving 21 bases between them. This CDR3 is built from 19 residues. Germline CDR1 reads SGDLS; CDR2 reads YYNGEE. As originally analysed: The assay estimated nucleated cells by amplifying reference gene primers. Libraries were prepared by immunoSEQ multiplex PCR; TCRdb keeps only in-frame clonotypes and omits some of them. V, J and clone size are those of that table, while D and trimming were read from the DNA. This sample carries over 110,000 clones, roughly 84% of them seen once, and the ten largest clones take 9.5% to 13%. Input material: peripheral blood. The receptor was derived from a man in his sixties with active or convalescent COVID-19. The chain recombines TRBV9 with TRBJ1-1, with D tentatively TRBD1 (6 bases). DNA of the CDR3: TGTGCCAGCAGCGTAGGTCCCGCCCCAGGGGTGAATATGAACACTGAAGCTTTCTTT. Translated: CASSVGPAPGVNMNTEAFF. Drawing the rest from reference TRBV9 and TRBJ1-1, the complete variable domain is DSGVTQTPKHLITATGQRVTLRCSPRSGDLSVYWYQQSLDQGLQFLIQYYNGEERAKGNILERFSAQQFPDLHSELNLSSLELGDSALYFCASSVGPAPGVNMNTEAFFGQGTRLTVV.